Each of the 2 T cell receptor beta chains below was sequenced from the same sample in a study of shared clonotypes between healthy human individuals. Clones were sequenced by immunoSEQ multiplex PCR, and TCRdb holds only the in-frame ones, with some missing. The sample yields more than 2 million clones, approximately 95% seen once. Specimen: naive CD4+ T cells sorted from blood. The subset was: CD45RA+ positively selected. These receptors came from a man aged 18 to 29 in good health.

This sequence joins TRBV11-2 and TRBJ2-3; 12 bases map to TRBD2. V lost 3 bases, J lost 2 bases, and 6 bases stayed unmatched. Germline V gene data show CDR1 as SGHAT and CDR2 as FQNNGV. There are 17 residues in the CDR3. The chain's CDR3 is CASSFRLAGELTDTQYF. CDR3 in DNA: TGTGCCAGCAGCTTCCGACTAGCGGGGGAACTCACAGATACGCAGTATTTT.

This clone came up once. The rearrangement joins TRBV6-6 to TRBJ1-4; D is possibly TRBD1 (5 bases). With 1 base removed from V and 2 bases from J, the gap between germline ends came to 8 bases. The CDR3 is 15 residues long. CDR1 is MNHNY and CDR2 is SVGAGI in the germline V gene (reference sequence). The CDR3 is CASSYFGGTNEKLFF. DNA of the CDR3: TGTGCCAGCAGTTACTTCGGGGGTACTAATGAAAAACTGTTTTTT.